The clone carrying this T cell receptor (beta chain) was observed at least ten times. The target antigen is unknown. MiXCR, run by TCRdb on the RT-PCR reads, gives a single entry per CDR3 protein. The sample has over 800,000 distinct CDR3 sequences; 21% are singletons. Germline CDR1 is SEHNR and CDR2 is FQNEAQ (reference sequence). The CDR3 sequence is 12 residues long. Trimming took 1 base from V and 9 from J, leaving 7 bases between them. The data belong to a study of response to subunit inactivated influenza vaccine. General study points: New T cells are recruited in small numbers by each seasonal influenza vaccination, according to the authors' suggestion.

The specimen comprised PBMCs from blood, sampled roughly 5 days after vaccination. The rearrangement joins TRBV7-9 to TRBJ2-1, with D unresolved. The receptor's source is a man aged 50 to 60 who received an inactivated influenza vaccine. This CDR3 reads CASSLGQPEQFF. CDR3 DNA: TGTGCCAGCAGCTTAGGGCAGCCTGAGCAGTTCTTC.